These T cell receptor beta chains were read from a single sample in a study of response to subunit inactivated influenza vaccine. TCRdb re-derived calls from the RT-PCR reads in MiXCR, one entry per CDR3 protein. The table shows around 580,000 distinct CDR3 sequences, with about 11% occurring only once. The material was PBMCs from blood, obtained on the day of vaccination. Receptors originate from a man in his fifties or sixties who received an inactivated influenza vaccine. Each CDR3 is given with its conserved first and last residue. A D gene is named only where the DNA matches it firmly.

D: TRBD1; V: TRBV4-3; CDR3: CASSQDGQAGVNEQFF
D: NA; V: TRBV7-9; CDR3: CASSLNMNEQFF
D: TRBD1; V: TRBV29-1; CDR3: CSVRSYRGRRSDTQYF
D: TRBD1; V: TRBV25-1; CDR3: CASSGDRGWEQYF
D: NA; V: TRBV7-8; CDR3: CAMGPGPIYEQYF
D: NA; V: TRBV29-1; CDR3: CSVGGLGYEQYF
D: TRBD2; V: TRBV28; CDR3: CASTPHGGGTDTQYF
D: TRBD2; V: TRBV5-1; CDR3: CASGTTSGNTGELFF
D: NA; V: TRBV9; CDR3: CASSSKGGGSSTDTQYF
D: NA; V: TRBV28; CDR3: CANVTRQGLTGELFF
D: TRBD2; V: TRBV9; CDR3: CASSVGLAASYEQYF
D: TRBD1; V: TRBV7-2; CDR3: CASSLAAGGGNTIYF
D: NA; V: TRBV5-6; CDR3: CASSDPWGTDTQYF
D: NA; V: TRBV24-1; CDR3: CATSDPPTYNEQFF
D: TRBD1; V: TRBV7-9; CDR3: CASADRAVEQYF
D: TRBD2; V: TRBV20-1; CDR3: CSATQTTGLAYNEQFF
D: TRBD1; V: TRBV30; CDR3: CAWKNRGHYGYTF
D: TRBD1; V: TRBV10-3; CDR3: CAISDPDREFIDTQYF
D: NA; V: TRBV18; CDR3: CASSPQRELADEQFF
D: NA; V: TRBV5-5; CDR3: CASSLRQGGAGELFF
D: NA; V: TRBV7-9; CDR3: CASSGRAGLYNEQFF
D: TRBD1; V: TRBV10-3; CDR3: CAITGGDTGELFF
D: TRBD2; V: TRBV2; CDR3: CASMRGGGETQYF
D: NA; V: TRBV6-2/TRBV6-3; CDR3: CASTGDSEQFF
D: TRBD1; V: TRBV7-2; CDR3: CASSLDGTGGFGGYTF
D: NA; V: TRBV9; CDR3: CASSGETLATQYF
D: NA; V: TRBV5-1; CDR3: CASSLAPGSGANVLTF
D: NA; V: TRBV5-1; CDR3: CASSLAQVSYNEQFF
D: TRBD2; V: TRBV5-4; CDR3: CASSLPLREGDTQYF
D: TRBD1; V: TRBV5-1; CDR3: CASSPDRPEGGYTF
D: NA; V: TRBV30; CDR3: CAWSVVDLNEQFF
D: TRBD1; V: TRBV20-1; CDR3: CSARPGTGSSYEQYF
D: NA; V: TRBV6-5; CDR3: CASSYVFGSSYNEQFF
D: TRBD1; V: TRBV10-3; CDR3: CAISPGQNFYEQYF
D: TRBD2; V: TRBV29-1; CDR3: CSVELPTSGTSGRYHYNEQFF
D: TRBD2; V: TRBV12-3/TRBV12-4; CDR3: CASSLVKAGGPEQYF
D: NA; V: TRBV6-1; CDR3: CASSEGGWQGQPQHF
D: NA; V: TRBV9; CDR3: CASSDHPTREQFF
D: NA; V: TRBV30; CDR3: CAWSPLGGYNEQFF
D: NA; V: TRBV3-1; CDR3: CASSPTPGHSKYEQYF
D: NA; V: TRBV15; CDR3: CATSRDLPGEGYTF
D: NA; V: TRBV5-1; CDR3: CASSLSGAGLLGNTEAFF
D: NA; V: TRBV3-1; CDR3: CASSPERLRVHEQYF
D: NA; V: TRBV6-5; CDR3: CASSSDRYNEQFF
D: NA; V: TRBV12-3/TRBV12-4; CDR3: CASSLGPLGGYTF
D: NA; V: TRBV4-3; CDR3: CASSQDHGVTEAFF
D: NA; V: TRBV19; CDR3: CASSIGDSGNQPQHF
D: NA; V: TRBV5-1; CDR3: CAISGVSGFDNEQFF
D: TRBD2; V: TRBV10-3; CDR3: CATQLRGDTDTQYF
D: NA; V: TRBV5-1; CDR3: CASSLLDSFAGSEQYF
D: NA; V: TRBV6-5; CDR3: CASSYSWDTDTQYF
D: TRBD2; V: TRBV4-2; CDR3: CASSQVIRGANTGELFF
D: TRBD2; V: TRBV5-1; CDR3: CASSFAGGPVYNEQFF
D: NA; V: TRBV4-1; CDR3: CASSQDRYQETQYF
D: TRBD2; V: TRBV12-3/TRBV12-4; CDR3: CASSEGLAGVFRYNEQFF